One sample yielded the 17 T cell receptor beta chains listed below, sequenced in a study of blood T cell repertoires in COVID-19. Sequencing was performed with immunoSEQ multiplex PCR; in TCRdb, only in-frame clones are kept and a portion is missing. The data show some 150,000 clones, roughly 90% seen once. The specimen was peripheral blood. The receptors were sampled from a woman between 50 and 59 years old with acute or convalescent COVID-19.

This chain links TRBV29-1 with TRBJ2-1; 9 bases align to TRBD2. Looked up from germline, CDR1 is SQVTM and CDR2 is ANQGSEA. This CDR3 has 14 amino acids. V shed 3 bases, J shed 7 bases, and the junction held 7 bases outside the gene matches. This chain's CDR3 is CSVEIAGAWNEQFF. The CDR3 DNA reads TGCAGCGTTGAGATAGCGGGAGCTTGGAATGAGCAGTTCTTC.

V usage is TRBV24-1 and J usage is TRBJ2-1; 12 bases match TRBD2. In germline, CDR1 is KGHDR, CDR2 SFDVKD. With V trimmed by 2 bases and J by 0 bases, 4 bases remained unmatched. This CDR3 has 18 residues. Written as DNA, the CDR3 is TGTGCCACCAGTGATTCGACTAGCGGGAGCCTCTCCTACAATGAGCAGTTCTTC. Protein sequence: CATSDSTSGSLSYNEQFF.

V and J are TRBV3-1 (or the pseudogene TRBV3-2) and TRBJ2-1; TRBD2 aligns across 9 bases. There are 16 residues in the CDR3. V was clipped by 3 bases and J by 6 bases; unmatched bases: 9. From germline, CDR1 is LGHDT and CDR2 YNNKEL (reference sequence). The CDR3 nucleotides are TGTGCCAGCAGCCAGGGACTAGCCCTTGGGGTCAATGAGCAGTTCTTC. As protein: CASSQGLALGVNEQFF.

V usage is TRBV6-1 and J usage is TRBJ2-7; no definite D call. This CDR3 comprises 13 residues. CDR1 and CDR2 from the germline V gene are MNHNS and SASEGT. Trimming cost V 1 base and J 2 bases, with 6 bases left between them. The CDR3 region has the DNA TGTGCCAGCAGTGAAGTGGCAACCTACGAGCAGTACTTC. It encodes CASSEVATYEQYF.

V is TRBV11-3 and J is TRBJ2-1; D is uncertain. The CDR3 totals 13 residues. V was pared by 2 bases and J by 9 bases, with 11 bases between. The germline V gene encodes CDR1 SGHNT and CDR2 YENEEA. In DNA form, the CDR3 reads TGTGCCAGCAGCTTACACACAGTGGGTGAGCAGTTCTTC. Translated, it gives CASSLHTVGEQFF.

In DNA form, the CDR3 reads TGTGCAAGTCGCTTAGCAGAGGCGGACAGTCCCTACGAGCAGTACTTC. It codes for CASRLAEADSPYEQYF. The V and J genes are TRBV12-2 and TRBJ2-7; the table calls TRBD1, which could not be checked here. TRBV12-2 counts as a pseudogene. CDR3 length: 16 amino acids.

The chain links TRBV4-1 to TRBJ1-2, with 10 bases aligning to TRBD1. Losses at the gene ends were 0 bases for V and 8 bases for J; bases not matched to a gene: 9. The length of the CDR3 is 16 residues. Germline CDR1 is MGHRA and CDR2 is YSYEKL. Written as DNA, the CDR3 is TGCGCCAGCAGCCAAGATCATAGGGGACAGGGGTCCGGCTACACCTTC. This translates into CASSQDHRGQGSGYTF.

This chain joins TRBV7-9 and TRBJ1-2; no clear D. V lost 0 bases to trimming and J lost 6 bases, with 11 bases between them. The germline V gene encodes CDR1 SEHNR and CDR2 FQNEAQ (reference sequence). CDR3 length: 14 amino acids. The CDR3, as DNA: TGTGCCAGCAGCTTAGCTGATAGGGAGGATGGCTACACCTTC. Translating gives CASSLADREDGYTF.

The gene calls are TRBV7-3 and TRBJ2-2, with a tentative D call TRBD1 (6 bases). Germline assignment: CDR1 SGHTA and CDR2 FQGTGA. The germline V and J ends were trimmed by 5 bases and 0 bases, with 13 bases remaining between them. The CDR3 contains 16 residues. This chain's CDR3 is CASSREGGSNTGELFF. CDR3 nucleotides: TGTGCCAGCAGCAGAGAAGGGGGATCGAACACCGGGGAGCTGTTTTTT.

In this sample, this clone turned up a few times. The J gene is TRBJ1-2, the V gene TRBV3-1 (or the pseudogene TRBV3-2); possible D gene TRBD1, 5 bases. V lost 4 bases to trimming and J lost 7 bases, with 19 bases between them. There are 15 residues in the CDR3. Germline V gene lookup returns CDR1 LGHDT and CDR2 YNNKEL (reference sequence). The CDR3 spells CASSLWTPAQGGYTF. The CDR3 nucleotides read TGTGCCAGCAGCCTCTGGACACCCGCTCAGGGTGGCTACACCTTC.

The J gene is TRBJ2-3, the V gene TRBV5-1; 11 bases align to TRBD2. Germline trimming cut 3 bases from V and 5 bases from J; bases unmatched to any gene: 2. Per the germline V gene, CDR1 is SGHRS and CDR2 is YFSETQ. The CDR3 has 14 residues. CDR3: CASSSGLAVDTQYF. DNA of the CDR3: TGCGCCAGCAGCTCGGGACTAGCGGTAGATACGCAGTATTTT.

Regarding this clone: Germline and junction disagree at one end, which may indicate a read error. V gene TRBV19 combines with J gene TRBJ1-1; tentatively, D is TRBD1 (6 bases). Per the germline V gene, CDR1 is LNHDA and CDR2 is SQIVND (reference sequence). There are 14 residues in the CDR3. The CDR3: CASSLEQGSAEAFF. The DNA of the CDR3 is TGTGCCAGTAGTTTAGAACAGGGATCGGCTGAAGCTTTCTTT.

The genes are TRBV5-8 and TRBJ1-5; 9 positions agree with TRBD1. The trim removed 0 bases at V and 7 bases at J, leaving 5 bases unmatched. Per the germline V gene, CDR1 is SGHTS and CDR2 is YDEGEE. This CDR3 contains 15 residues. The CDR3 region has the DNA TGTGCCAGCAGCTTGGAGAGACAGGGGGGGCAGCCCCAGCATTTT. Translating it yields CASSLERQGGQPQHF.

The genes are TRBV7-9 and TRBJ2-7; possibly TRBD1 for D (5 bases). The CDR3 runs 12 residues. Trimming left V 3 bases short and J 5 bases short, with 8 bases between. CDR1 and CDR2 from the germline V gene are SEHNR and FQNEAQ (reference sequence). The CDR3 loop is CASSFDSHEQYF. CDR3 coding DNA: TGTGCCAGCAGCTTTGACAGCCACGAGCAGTACTTC.

The chain carries TRBV5-4 and TRBJ2-2; TRBD2 matches 7 bases. V trimming: 0 bases; J trimming: 6 bases; junction bases outside the gene matches: 5. This CDR3 comprises 15 residues. Germline CDR1 SGHNT, CDR2 YYREEE (reference sequence). CDR3 in amino acids: CASSLALAAAGELFF. The DNA of the CDR3 is TGTGCCAGCAGCTTGGCGCTAGCGGCGGCCGGGGAGCTGTTTTTT.

CDR3 sequence (DNA): TGTGCCAGCAACCCCCCGGGACAGGGTGAGACCCAGTACTTC. As protein: CASNPPGQGETQYF. The V and J genes are TRBV6-5 and TRBJ2-5; 9 nucleotides match TRBD1. The CDR3 length is 14 residues. Per the germline V gene, CDR1 is MNHEY and CDR2 is SVGAGI. The trim removed 7 bases at V and 5 bases at J, leaving 8 bases unmatched.

The chain links TRBV30 to TRBJ2-7, with 8 bases that match TRBD1. The CDR3 has 13 amino acids. Trimming removed 3 bases from V and 7 bases from J; junction bases left unmatched: 8. CDR1 GTSNPN and CDR2 SVGIG come from the germline V gene (reference sequence). This CDR3 reads CAWSPGQAEEQYF. The CDR3 nucleotides are TGTGCCTGGAGCCCGGGACAGGCTGAGGAGCAGTACTTC.